One and the same sample provided the 22 T cell receptor beta chains below, sequenced in a study of cytomegalovirus exposure and HLA in healthy donors. The PCR employed 60 Vbeta primers together with 13 Jbeta primers. The method was immunoSEQ multiplex PCR; TCRdb's version includes in-frame clones alone and lacks a portion of them. The table shows about 160,000 clones, with around 80% occurring only once. Sequencing input: PBMCs. Receptors were obtained from a man aged 18 to 29 in good health and CMV-seronegative.

This sequence joins TRBV7-9 and TRBJ1-6; the D is unclear. CDR3 length equals 10 residues. Germline V gene sequence: CDR1 SEHNR, CDR2 FQNEAQ (reference sequence). Trimming pared 8 bases from V and 9 bases from J, leaving 5 bases between. Written as DNA, the CDR3 is TGTGCCAGCTCGGGTTCACCCCTCCACTTT. This gives the protein CASSGSPLHF.

The genes are TRBV7-9 and TRBJ2-3; D unresolved. Deletions cut 5 bases from V and 1 base from J, with 7 bases between. The germline gives CDR1 SEHNR, CDR2 FQNEAQ (reference sequence). The CDR3 is 13 residues long. The DNA of the CDR3 is TGTGCCAGCAGCCTCCCGGGCACAGATACGCAGTATTTT. Protein sequence: CASSLPGTDTQYF.

The chain joins TRBV20-1 to TRBJ1-1; D perhaps matches TRBD1 (5 bases). The length of the CDR3 is 10 residues. Germline CDR1 and CDR2: DFQATT and SNEGSKA (reference sequence). Deletions cut 3 bases from V and 11 bases from J, with 10 bases between. The CDR3 DNA reads as TGCAGTGCTAGTCAGGGACTCGCTTTCTTT. Its protein is CSASQGLAFF.

The CDR3 sequence: CASRQITDGHSEAFF. The DNA for the CDR3 is TGTGCCAGCAGACAGATTACAGACGGCCACTCTGAAGCTTTCTTT. V and J are TRBV13 and TRBJ1-1; D unresolved. The germline V gene has CDR1 PRHDT and CDR2 FYEKMQ (reference sequence). Trimming cost V 6 bases and J 6 bases, with 20 bases left between them. The CDR3 loop spans 15 amino acids.

The genes are TRBV6-6 and TRBJ1-6, with D hard to call. V gave up 7 bases and J gave up 7 bases, with 11 bases separating them. The CDR3 totals 13 residues. Germline lookup yields CDR1 MNHNY and CDR2 SVGAGI (reference sequence). The CDR3 spells CASNAAANSPLHF. In DNA, the CDR3 is TGTGCCAGCAATGCGGCAGCCAATTCACCCCTCCACTTT.

V is TRBV7-2 and J is TRBJ2-7; TRBD2 matches 10 bases. Germline V gene sequence: CDR1 SGHTA, CDR2 FQGNSA. This CDR3 region has 16 residues. V lost 0 bases and J lost 7; bases outside the gene matches: 9. CDR3 region: CASSLAQAGGPGEQYF. For the CDR3, the DNA is TGTGCCAGCAGCTTAGCCCAAGCGGGAGGGCCTGGGGAGCAGTACTTC. Variable domain in full (rest from reference TRBV7-2 and TRBJ2-7): GAGVSQSPSNKVTEKGKDVELRCDPISGHTALYWYRQSLGQGLEFLIYFQGNSAPDKSGLPSDRFSAERTGGSVSTLTIQRTQQEDSAVYLCASSLAQAGGPGEQYFGPGTRLTVT.

The gene calls are TRBV4-1 and TRBJ1-1; D uncertain. CDR1 MGHRA and CDR2 YSYEKL come from the germline V gene. V lost 4 bases to trimming and J lost 0 bases, with 18 bases between them. CDR3 size: 17 residues. The CDR3 region has the DNA TGCGCCAGCAGCCCAAGAATGATCGGTGTGATGAACACTGAAGCTTTCTTT. Amino acids: CASSPRMIGVMNTEAFF.

This clone was found once. The genes are TRBV10-2 and TRBJ2-7; TRBD1 might be the D (6 bases). The germline gives CDR1 WSHSY, CDR2 SAAADI. V was clipped by 3 bases and J by 0 bases, with 15 bases between them. CDR3 length: 16 amino acids. The DNA for the CDR3 is TGCGCCAGCAGTGACCACAGGGTTGGGCCCTCCTACGAGCAGTACTTC. It translates to CASSDHRVGPSYEQYF.

V gene TRBV4-1 combines with J gene TRBJ1-2; a weak D match, TRBD1 (5 bases). Trimming took 4 bases from V and 8 from J, leaving 17 bases between them. Germline V gene lookup returns CDR1 MGHRA and CDR2 YSYEKL. The CDR3 is made up of 14 amino acids. The CDR3 DNA sequence: TGCGCCAGCAGCCCCCGGGGCGGAGGGTGGGGCTACACCTTC. It encodes CASSPRGGGWGYTF.

Regarding this clone: One end of the junction varies from germline; a read error may be responsible. Other DNA sequences within the sample encode an identical CDR3. V is TRBV6-5 and J is TRBJ1-1, with a possible D match to TRBD1 (5 bases). Germline V lookup: CDR1 MNHEY, CDR2 SVGAGI. The CDR3 length is 13 residues. This CDR3 is CASSRGMNTEAFF. CDR3 DNA sequence: TGTGCCAGCAGTAGGGGTATGAACACTGAAGCCTTCTTT.

The V call is TRBV7-3, the J call TRBJ2-1; possibly TRBD2 for D (6 bases). CDR3 size: 16 residues. Trimming shortened V by 2 bases and J by 2 bases, and 13 bases separated the two germline ends. From germline, CDR1 is SGHTA and CDR2 FQGTGA. The CDR3 nucleotides are TGTGCCAGCAGCTTAGTGGAGGGACGGGCCTACAATGAGCAGTTCTTC. It encodes CASSLVEGRAYNEQFF.

The rearrangement joins TRBV5-1 to TRBJ1-1, with a weak D call TRBD1 (5 bases). The CDR3 covers 14 residues. V dropped 4 bases and J dropped 0 bases, with 10 bases sitting between them. Germline V gene lookup returns CDR1 SGHRS and CDR2 YFSETQ. The CDR3 DNA sequence: TGCGCCAGCAGCCGGGGGGGGATGAACACTGAAGCTTTCTTT. It encodes CASSRGGMNTEAFF.

V gene TRBV18 combines with J gene TRBJ2-7; D perhaps matches TRBD2 (6 bases). The germline V gene encodes CDR1 KGHSH and CDR2 LQKENI. This CDR3 region has 15 residues. Between the trimmed V and J ends, which lost 3 bases and 1 base, there was a span of 13 bases. Here the CDR3 DNA reads TGTGCCAGCTCACCGAAACTAGCAGGATCCTACGAGCAGTACTTC. Its translation is CASSPKLAGSYEQYF.

The CDR3 coding sequence is TGCAGCGTCAATACAGGGTCCCTAACTTTCGGCGGGGAGCTGTTTTTT. It codes for CSVNTGSLTFGGELFF. This chain joins TRBV29-1 and TRBJ2-2; D might be TRBD1 (6 bases). The CDR3 length is 16 residues. Per germline, CDR1 SQVTM and CDR2 ANQGSEA. Trimming removed 6 bases from V and 7 bases from J, with 24 bases in between.

This clone was found a few times. The chain is built from TRBV10-1 and TRBJ1-3; TRBD1 agrees at 7 bases. The CDR3 extends over 19 amino acids. Germline CDR1 is WNHNN and CDR2 is SYGVQD (reference sequence). The junction had 15 bases not matched to a gene; V was cut back by 0 bases and J by 4 bases. CDR3 region: CASSESLDPDRFSGNTIYF. The CDR3 region has the DNA TGCGCCAGCAGTGAGTCTCTCGATCCGGACAGGTTTTCCGGAAACACCATATATTTT.

A remark on this clone: The germline gene is not matched at one end of the junction; a read error may be the cause. The V call is TRBV23-1, the J call TRBJ1-4; 7 nucleotides line up with TRBD1. TRBV23-1 counts as an open reading frame of uncertain function. This CDR3 comprises 10 residues. The CDR3 bases are TGCGCCAGCTGCCCGGGGACAGAGATTTTT. Its protein product is CASCPGTEIF.

V is TRBV7-8 and J is TRBJ2-1, with 8 bases identical to TRBD1. The CDR3 totals 15 residues. The J segment lost 9 bases and the V segment lost 3 bases, leaving 10 bases of the junction unmatched. The germline gives CDR1 SGHVS, CDR2 FQNEAQ. This CDR3 reads CASSFRTGLESEQFF. The CDR3 DNA reads TGTGCCAGCAGCTTCCGGACAGGGCTAGAAAGTGAGCAGTTCTTC.

The DNA for the CDR3 is TGTGCCAGCAGTGCTAGCGGGGGGTACAATGAGCAGTTCTTC. Translated, it gives CASSASGGYNEQFF. This chain connects TRBV6-4 to TRBJ2-1; 11 nucleotides match TRBD2. V shed 4 bases, J shed 4 bases, and the junction held 0 bases outside the gene matches. The CDR3 runs to 14 residues. Per germline, CDR1 MRHNA and CDR2 SNTAGT.

This rearrangement joins TRBV27 to TRBJ2-1, with D tentatively TRBD2 (6 bases). The V end lost 3 bases, the J end lost 2 bases, and 8 bases lay between the germline ends. The CDR3 is 14 amino acids. Germline V CDR1 and CDR2: MNHEY, SMNVEV (reference sequence). CDR3 region: CASSFGGTYNEQFF. CDR3 DNA sequence: TGTGCCAGCAGTTTTGGGGGGACCTACAATGAGCAGTTCTTC.

CDR3 sequence reads: CASSERAGTGAWFEKLFF. In DNA, the CDR3 is TGCGCCAGCAGCGAAAGAGCCGGGACAGGGGCATGGTTTGAAAAACTGTTTTTT. The chain combines TRBV5-1 with TRBJ1-4; 10 bases are a match to TRBD1. This CDR3 is 18 amino acids long. Germline values: CDR1 SGHRS, CDR2 YFSETQ. J lost 7 bases, V lost 4 bases, and 16 bases had no gene match.

The J gene is TRBJ2-7, the V gene TRBV28; TRBD1 matches 9 bases. Germline trimming cut 10 bases from V and 3 bases from J; bases unmatched to any gene: 4. Germline CDR1 reads MDHEN; CDR2 reads SYDVKM. This CDR3 has 12 residues. The CDR3 sequence is CATSDRGYEQYF. The CDR3 DNA reads as TGTGCCACTTCGGACAGGGGCTACGAGCAGTACTTC.

The chain has TRBV6-4 and TRBJ2-1; 11 positions match TRBD2. The J segment lost 7 bases and the V segment lost 6 bases, leaving 14 bases of the junction unmatched. The CDR3 runs to 17 residues. Germline CDR1 and CDR2: MRHNA and SNTAGT. The CDR3 DNA sequence: TGTGCCAGCAGACCGTCGGCTAGCGGGGGGCAAATAAATGAGCAGTTCTTC. Its protein is CASRPSASGGQINEQFF.